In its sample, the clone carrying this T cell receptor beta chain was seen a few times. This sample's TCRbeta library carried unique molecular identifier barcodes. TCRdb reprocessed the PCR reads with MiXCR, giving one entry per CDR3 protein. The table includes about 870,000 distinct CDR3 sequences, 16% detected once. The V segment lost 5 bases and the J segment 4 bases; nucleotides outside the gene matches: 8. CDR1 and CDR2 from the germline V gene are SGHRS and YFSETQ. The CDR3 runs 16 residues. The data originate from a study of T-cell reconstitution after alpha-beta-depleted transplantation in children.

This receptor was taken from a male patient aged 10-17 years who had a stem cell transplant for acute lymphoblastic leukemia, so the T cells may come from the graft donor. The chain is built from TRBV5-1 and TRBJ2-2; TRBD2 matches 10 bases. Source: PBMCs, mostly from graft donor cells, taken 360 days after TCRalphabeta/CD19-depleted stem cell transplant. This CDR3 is CASSRQREGRTGELFF. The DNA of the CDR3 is TGCGCCAGCAGTCGGCAGCGGGAGGGCCGCACCGGGGAGCTGTTTTTT.